Listed below are T cell receptor beta chains from one sample, sequenced in a study of blood T cell repertoires in COVID-19. Some clones are missing from TCRdb's copy, which holds only in-frame ones; the method was immunoSEQ multiplex PCR. The table shows roughly 220,000 clones, with roughly 89% occurring only once. Source material: peripheral blood. The receptors stem from a man under 40 who had recovered from COVID-19. Each CDR3 is given with its conserved first and last residue. Each record gives: J gene, V gene, CDR3 protein.

J: TRBJ2-1
V: TRBV19
CDR3: CASRQGTTVNEQFF

J: TRBJ1-1
V: TRBV9
CDR3: CASSDTGEAFF

J: TRBJ1-5
V: TRBV11-2
CDR3: CASSLGTGGRRNQPQHF

J: TRBJ2-7
V: TRBV5-1
CDR3: CASTYLTGGYEQYF

J: TRBJ1-2
V: TRBV10-1
CDR3: CASSYRENYGYTF

J: TRBJ2-5
V: TRBV7-9
CDR3: CASSPYGTGGETQYF

J: TRBJ1-2
V: TRBV19
CDR3: CASKGRVDYGYTF

J: TRBJ1-2
V: TRBV12-5
CDR3: CASGLDGANYGYTF

J: TRBJ2-7
V: TRBV25-1
CDR3: CASSELGQGPNEQYF

J: TRBJ2-2
V: TRBV7-2
CDR3: CASRYRTGNTGELFF